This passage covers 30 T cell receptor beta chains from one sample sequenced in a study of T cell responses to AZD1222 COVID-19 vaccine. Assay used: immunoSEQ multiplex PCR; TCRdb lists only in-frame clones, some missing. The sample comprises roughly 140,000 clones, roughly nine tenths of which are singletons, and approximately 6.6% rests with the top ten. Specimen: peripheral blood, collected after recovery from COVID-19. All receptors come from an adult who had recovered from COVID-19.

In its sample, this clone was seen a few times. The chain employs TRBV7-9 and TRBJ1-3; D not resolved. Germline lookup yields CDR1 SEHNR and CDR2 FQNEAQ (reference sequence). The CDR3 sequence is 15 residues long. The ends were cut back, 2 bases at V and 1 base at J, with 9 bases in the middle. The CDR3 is CASSLPSDSGNTIYF. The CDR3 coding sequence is TGTGCCAGCAGCTTACCGTCGGATTCTGGAAACACCATATATTTT.

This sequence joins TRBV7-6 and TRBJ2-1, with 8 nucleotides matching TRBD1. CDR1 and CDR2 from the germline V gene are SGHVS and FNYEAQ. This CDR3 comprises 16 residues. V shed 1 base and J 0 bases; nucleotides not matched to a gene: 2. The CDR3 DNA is TGTGCCAGCAGCTTAGGGGGACAGGCCTCCTACAATGAGCAGTTCTTC. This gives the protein CASSLGGQASYNEQFF.

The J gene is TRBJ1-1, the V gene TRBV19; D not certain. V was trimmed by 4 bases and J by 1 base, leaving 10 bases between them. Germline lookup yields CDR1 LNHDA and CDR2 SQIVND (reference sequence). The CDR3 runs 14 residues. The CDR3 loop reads CASSNGRRNTEAFF. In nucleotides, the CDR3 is TGTGCCAGTAGTAACGGACGGAGGAACACTGAAGCTTTCTTT.

In nucleotides, the CDR3 is TGTGCCAGCGGGACAGTATACGAGCAGTACTTC. Protein: CASGTVYEQYF. The chain links TRBV3-1 (or the pseudogene TRBV3-2) to TRBJ2-7; 7 bases match TRBD1. The CDR3 is made up of 11 amino acids. The V segment lost 8 bases and the J segment 4 bases; nucleotides outside the gene matches: 2. Germline V gene lookup returns CDR1 LGHDT and CDR2 YNNKEL (reference sequence).

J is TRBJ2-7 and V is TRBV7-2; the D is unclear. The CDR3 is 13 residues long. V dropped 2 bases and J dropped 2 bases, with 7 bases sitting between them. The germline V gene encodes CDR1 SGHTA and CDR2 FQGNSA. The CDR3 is CASSLPDTYEQYF. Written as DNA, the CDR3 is TGTGCCAGCAGCTTACCAGATACCTACGAGCAGTACTTC.

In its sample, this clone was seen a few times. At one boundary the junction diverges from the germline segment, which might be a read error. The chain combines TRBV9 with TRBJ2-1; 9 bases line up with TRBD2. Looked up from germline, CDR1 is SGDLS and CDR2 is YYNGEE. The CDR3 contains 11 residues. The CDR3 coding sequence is TGCAGGGGACTAGCCCCTAATGAGCAGTTCTTC. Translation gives CRGLAPNEQFF.

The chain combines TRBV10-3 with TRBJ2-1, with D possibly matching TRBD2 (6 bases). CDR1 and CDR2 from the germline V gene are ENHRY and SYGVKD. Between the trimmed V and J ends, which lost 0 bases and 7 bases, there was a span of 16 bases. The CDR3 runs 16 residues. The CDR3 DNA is TGTGCCATCAGTGAGTCCCTAGCGCTCCCCCAGAATGAGCAGTTCTTC. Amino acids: CAISESLALPQNEQFF.

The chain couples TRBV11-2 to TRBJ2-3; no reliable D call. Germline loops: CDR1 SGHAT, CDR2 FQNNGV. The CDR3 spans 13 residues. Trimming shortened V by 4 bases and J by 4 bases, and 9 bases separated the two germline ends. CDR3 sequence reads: CASSYIKADTQYF. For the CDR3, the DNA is TGTGCCAGCAGCTATATTAAGGCAGATACGCAGTATTTT. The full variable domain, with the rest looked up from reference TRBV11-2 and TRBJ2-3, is EAGVAQSPRYKIIEKRQSVAFWCNPISGHATLYWYQQILGQGPKLLIQFQNNGVVDDSQLPKDRFSAERLKGVDSTLKIQPAKLEDSAVYLCASSYIKADTQYFGPGTRLTVL.

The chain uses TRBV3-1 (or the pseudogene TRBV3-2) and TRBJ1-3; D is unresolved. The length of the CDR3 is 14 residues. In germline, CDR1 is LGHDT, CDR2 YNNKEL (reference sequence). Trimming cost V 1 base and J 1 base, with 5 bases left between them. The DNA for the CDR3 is TGTGCCAGCAGCCAAGGGGGATCTGGAAACACCATATATTTT. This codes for CASSQGGSGNTIYF.

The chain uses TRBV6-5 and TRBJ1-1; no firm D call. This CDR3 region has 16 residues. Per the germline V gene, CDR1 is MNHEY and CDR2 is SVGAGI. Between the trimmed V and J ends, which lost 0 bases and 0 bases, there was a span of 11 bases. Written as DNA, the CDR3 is TGTGCCAGCAGTTACTCGCCTAAGACTATGAACACTGAAGCTTTCTTT. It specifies CASSYSPKTMNTEAFF.

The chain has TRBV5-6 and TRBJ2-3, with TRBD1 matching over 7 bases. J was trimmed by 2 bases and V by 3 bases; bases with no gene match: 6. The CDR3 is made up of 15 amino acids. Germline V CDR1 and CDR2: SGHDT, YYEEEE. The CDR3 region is CASSSRDSSTDTQYF. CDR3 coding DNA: TGTGCCAGCAGCTCTAGGGACAGCTCCACAGATACGCAGTATTTT.

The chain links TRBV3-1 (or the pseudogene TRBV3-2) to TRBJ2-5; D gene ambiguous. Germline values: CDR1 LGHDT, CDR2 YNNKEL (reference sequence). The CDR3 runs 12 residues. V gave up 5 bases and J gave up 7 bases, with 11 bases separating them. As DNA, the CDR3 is TGTGCCAGCAGCTCCCAAAGAACGACCCAGTACTTC. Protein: CASSSQRTTQYF.

CDR3: CASSPTPTASYEQFF. CDR3 bases: TGTGCCAGCAGCCCTACCCCGACAGCAAGTTATGAGCAGTTCTTC. The rearrangement uses TRBV7-9 and TRBJ2-1; weak D call: TRBD1 (5 bases). Germline CDR1 is SEHNR and CDR2 is FQNEAQ (reference sequence). This CDR3 region has 15 residues. V was cut by 5 bases and J by 8 bases, with 19 bases left in between.

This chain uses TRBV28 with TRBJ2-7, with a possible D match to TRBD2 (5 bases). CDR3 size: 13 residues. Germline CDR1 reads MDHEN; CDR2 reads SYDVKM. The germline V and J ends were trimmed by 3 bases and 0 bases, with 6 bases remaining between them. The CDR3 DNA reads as TGTGCCAGCAGTTTCGGGGACTCCTACGAGCAGTACTTC. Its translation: CASSFGDSYEQYF.

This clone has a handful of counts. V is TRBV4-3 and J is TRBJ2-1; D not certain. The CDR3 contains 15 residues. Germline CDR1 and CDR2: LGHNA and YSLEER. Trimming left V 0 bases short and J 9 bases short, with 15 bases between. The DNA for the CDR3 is TGCGCCAGCAGCCAAGAGGGCAAGATGTTGGGTGAGCAGTTCTTC. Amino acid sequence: CASSQEGKMLGEQFF.

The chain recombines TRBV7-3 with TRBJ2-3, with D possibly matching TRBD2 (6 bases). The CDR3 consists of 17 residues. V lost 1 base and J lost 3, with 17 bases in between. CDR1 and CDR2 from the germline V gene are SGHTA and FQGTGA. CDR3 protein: CASSLIGAGRFTDTQYF. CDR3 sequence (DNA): TGTGCCAGCAGCTTAATTGGGGCGGGAAGGTTTACAGATACGCAGTATTTT.

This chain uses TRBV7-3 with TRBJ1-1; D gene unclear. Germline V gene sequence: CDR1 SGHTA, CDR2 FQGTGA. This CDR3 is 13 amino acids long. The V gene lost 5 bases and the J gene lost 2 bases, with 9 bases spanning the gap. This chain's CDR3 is CASSPRANTEAFF. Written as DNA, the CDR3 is TGTGCCAGCAGCCCCCGGGCCAACACTGAAGCTTTCTTT.

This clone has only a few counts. CDR3 sequence (DNA): TGTGCCACCAGCAGTCCCGGAAAAGGGGAATCGGAGCTGTTTTTT. Its protein product is CATSSPGKGESELFF. The V call is TRBV15, the J call TRBJ2-2; D is perhaps TRBD1 (5 bases). Germline CDR1 is LNHNV and CDR2 is YYDKDF (reference sequence). Trimming pared 3 bases from V and 10 bases from J, leaving 18 bases between. The CDR3 length is 15 residues.

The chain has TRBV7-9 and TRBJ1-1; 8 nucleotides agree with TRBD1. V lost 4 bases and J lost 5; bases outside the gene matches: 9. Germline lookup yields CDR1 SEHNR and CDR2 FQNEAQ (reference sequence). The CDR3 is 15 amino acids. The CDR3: CASSSPDRVSTEAFF. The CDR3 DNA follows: TGTGCCAGCAGCTCCCCGGACAGGGTCTCTACTGAAGCTTTCTTT.

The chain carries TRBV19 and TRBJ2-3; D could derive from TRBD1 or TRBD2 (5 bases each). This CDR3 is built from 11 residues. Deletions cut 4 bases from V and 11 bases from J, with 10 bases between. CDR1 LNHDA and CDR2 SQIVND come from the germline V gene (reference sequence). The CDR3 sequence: CASSNGARQYF. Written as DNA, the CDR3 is TGTGCCAGTAGTAACGGGGCCCGGCAGTATTTT.

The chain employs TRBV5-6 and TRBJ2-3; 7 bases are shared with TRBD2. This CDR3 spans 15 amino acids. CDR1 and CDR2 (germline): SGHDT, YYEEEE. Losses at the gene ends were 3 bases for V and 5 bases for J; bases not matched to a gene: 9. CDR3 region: CASSSSRGYGDTQYF. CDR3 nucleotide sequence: TGTGCCAGCAGCTCATCGCGGGGGTATGGAGATACGCAGTATTTT.

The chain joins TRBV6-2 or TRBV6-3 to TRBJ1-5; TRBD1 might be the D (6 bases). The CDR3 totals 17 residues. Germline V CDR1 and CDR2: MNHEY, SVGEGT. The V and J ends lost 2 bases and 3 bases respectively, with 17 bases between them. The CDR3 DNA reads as TGTGCCAGCAGTTACGGAGGGGGGTGGAATCTCAATCAGCCCCAGCATTTT. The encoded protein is CASSYGGGWNLNQPQHF.

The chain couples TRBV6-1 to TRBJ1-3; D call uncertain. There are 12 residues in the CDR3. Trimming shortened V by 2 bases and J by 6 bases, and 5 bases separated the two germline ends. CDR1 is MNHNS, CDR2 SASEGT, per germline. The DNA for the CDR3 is TGTGCCAGCAGTGAACTGGCAAACACCATATATTTT. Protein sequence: CASSELANTIYF.

The CDR3 DNA reads as TGCGCCAGCAGCTTGAGGCCAGGGTTAGGTGAAAAACTGTTTTTT. Translated: CASSLRPGLGEKLFF. This chain connects TRBV5-1 to TRBJ1-4; D possibly corresponds to TRBD1 (5 bases). Trimming shortened V by 1 base and J by 7 bases, and 14 bases separated the two germline ends. The CDR3 is 15 amino acids. The V gene's germline CDR1 is SGHRS and CDR2 YFSETQ.

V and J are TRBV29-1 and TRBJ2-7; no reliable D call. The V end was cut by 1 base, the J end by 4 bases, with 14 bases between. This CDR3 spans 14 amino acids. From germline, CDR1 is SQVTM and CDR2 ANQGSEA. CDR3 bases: TGCAGCGTTGAAGTACTACCAGAATCATACGAGCAGTACTTC. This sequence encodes CSVEVLPESYEQYF.

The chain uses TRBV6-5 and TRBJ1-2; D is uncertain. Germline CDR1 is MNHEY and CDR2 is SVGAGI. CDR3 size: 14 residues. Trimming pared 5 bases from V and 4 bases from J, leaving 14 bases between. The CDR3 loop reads CASSPRTVPYGYTF. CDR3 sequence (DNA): TGTGCCAGCAGTCCCAGAACAGTTCCCTATGGCTACACCTTC.

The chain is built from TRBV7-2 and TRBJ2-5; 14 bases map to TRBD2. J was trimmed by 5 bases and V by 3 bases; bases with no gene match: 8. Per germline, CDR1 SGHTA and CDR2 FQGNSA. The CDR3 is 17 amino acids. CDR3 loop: CASSFPRTSGGRETQYF. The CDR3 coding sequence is TGTGCCAGCAGCTTCCCTCGGACTAGCGGGGGGCGGGAGACCCAGTACTTC.

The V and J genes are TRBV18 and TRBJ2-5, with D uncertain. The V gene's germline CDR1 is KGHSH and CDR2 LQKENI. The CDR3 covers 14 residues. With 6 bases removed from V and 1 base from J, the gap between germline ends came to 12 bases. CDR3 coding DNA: TGTGCCAGCTCTTCCCGTGGTATCCAAGAGACCCAGTACTTC. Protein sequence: CASSSRGIQETQYF.

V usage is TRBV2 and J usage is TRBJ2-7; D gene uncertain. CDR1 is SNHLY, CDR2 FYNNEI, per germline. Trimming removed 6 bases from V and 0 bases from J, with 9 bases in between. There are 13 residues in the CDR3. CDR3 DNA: TGTGCCAGCAGATTCACTCCCTCCTACGAGCAGTACTTC. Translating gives CASRFTPSYEQYF.

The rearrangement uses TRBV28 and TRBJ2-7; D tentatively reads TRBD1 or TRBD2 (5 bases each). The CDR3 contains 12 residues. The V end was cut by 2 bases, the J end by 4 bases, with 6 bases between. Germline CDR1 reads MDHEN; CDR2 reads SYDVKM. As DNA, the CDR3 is TGTGCCAGCAGTTTAGAGGGGTACGAGCAGTACTTC. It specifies CASSLEGYEQYF.